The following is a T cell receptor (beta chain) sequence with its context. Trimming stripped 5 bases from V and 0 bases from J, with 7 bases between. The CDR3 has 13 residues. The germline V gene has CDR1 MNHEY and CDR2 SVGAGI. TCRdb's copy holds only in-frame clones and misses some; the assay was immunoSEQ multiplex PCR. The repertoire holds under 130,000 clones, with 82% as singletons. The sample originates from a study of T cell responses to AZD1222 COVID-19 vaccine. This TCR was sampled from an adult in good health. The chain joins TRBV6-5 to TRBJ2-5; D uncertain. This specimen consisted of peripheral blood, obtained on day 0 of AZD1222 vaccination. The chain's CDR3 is CASSHQDQETQYF. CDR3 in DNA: TGTGCCAGCAGTCATCAAGACCAAGAGACCCAGTACTTC.